What follows are 26 T cell receptor beta chains derived from one specimen sequenced in a study of T cells after yellow fever vaccination. TCRdb called the 5' RACE reads again in MiXCR, with one record for every CDR3 protein. The sample shows around 160,000 distinct CDR3 sequences, almost 7% of them seen only once. The specimen comprised CD4+ T cells sorted from PBMCs, sampled about 5 days after the first yellow fever vaccination. The source is a man aged 18 to 29 who received the YFV17D yellow fever vaccine.

In this sample, this clonotype turned up many times. The V call is TRBV14, the J call TRBJ1-1, with TRBD1 matching 7 bases. The germline CDR1 and CDR2 sequences are SGHDN and FVKESK. The junction had 6 bases not matched to a gene; V was cut back by 10 bases and J by 1 base. The CDR3 length is 13 residues. CDR3 loop: CATQTGWNTEAFF. CDR3 DNA: TGTGCCACCCAGACAGGGTGGAACACTGAAGCTTTCTTT.

This sequence joins TRBV7-2 and TRBJ1-2; D gene uncertain. V was clipped by 4 bases and J by 4 bases, with 10 bases between them. The CDR3 has 13 residues. The germline V gene has CDR1 SGHTA and CDR2 FQGNSA. The CDR3 spells CASSSPRVYGYTF. The DNA for the CDR3 is TGTGCCAGCAGCTCCCCCCGGGTCTATGGCTACACCTTC.

This clonotype was detected many times. DNA for the CDR3: TGTGCCAGCAGCCCGGAACTAGCCGGGGTGACAGATACGCAGTATTTT. Protein sequence: CASSPELAGVTDTQYF. The V and J genes are TRBV7-8 and TRBJ2-3; TRBD2 might be the D (6 bases). The CDR3 consists of 16 residues. Germline assignment: CDR1 SGHVS and CDR2 FQNEAQ. Trimming took off 5 bases at V and 3 bases at J, with 18 bases between the two ends.

There are many counts of this clonotype. This rearrangement joins TRBV4-1 to TRBJ2-1, with 9 positions matching TRBD1. The V segment lost 0 bases and the J segment 7 bases; nucleotides outside the gene matches: 7. Per the germline V gene, CDR1 is MGHRA and CDR2 is YSYEKL. This CDR3 is 16 amino acids long. This chain's CDR3 is CASSQEKTGGVNEQFF. For the CDR3, the DNA is TGCGCCAGCAGCCAAGAAAAGACAGGGGGTGTAAATGAGCAGTTCTTC.

This clonotype was found a few times. J is TRBJ2-3 and V is TRBV24-1, with D possibly being TRBD1 or TRBD2 (5 bases each). Trimming removed 3 bases from V and 2 bases from J, with 14 bases in between. CDR1 and CDR2 from the germline V gene are KGHDR and SFDVKD. This CDR3 has 16 amino acids. CDR3 protein: CATSDTGRGDTDTQYF. The CDR3 bases are TGTGCCACCAGTGATACAGGACGGGGCGACACAGATACGCAGTATTTT.

The J gene is TRBJ1-2, the V gene TRBV7-9; D is undetermined. Germline V gene lookup returns CDR1 SEHNR and CDR2 FQNEAQ (reference sequence). The V end was cut by 1 base, the J end by 6 bases, with 9 bases between. The CDR3 runs to 13 residues. This CDR3 is CASSLDWVHGYTF. CDR3 nucleotides: TGTGCCAGCAGCTTAGACTGGGTCCATGGCTACACCTTC.

This clonotype was observed at least ten times. The V and J genes are TRBV5-4 and TRBJ2-7, with 7 bases aligning to TRBD2. CDR3 length equals 12 residues. J gave up 7 bases and V 4 bases, and 5 bases lay outside the gene matches. In germline, CDR1 is SGHNT, CDR2 YYREEE (reference sequence). CDR3 sequence: CASSIDGREQYF. In nucleotides, the CDR3 is TGTGCCAGCAGCATCGACGGGAGGGAGCAGTACTTC.

A few counts support this clonotype. The chain joins TRBV5-4 to TRBJ1-2; TRBD1 matches at 7 bases. The CDR3 extends over 15 amino acids. Trimming removed 4 bases from V and 3 bases from J; junction bases left unmatched: 9. Germline CDR1 and CDR2: SGHNT and YYREEE (reference sequence). In DNA form, the CDR3 reads TGTGCCAGCAGCCTTGAGGACAGGCGAGACTATGGCTACACCTTC. Translation: CASSLEDRRDYGYTF.

This clonotype was observed many times. The rearrangement joins TRBV9 to TRBJ1-1, with D perhaps TRBD1 (5 bases). This CDR3 has 17 residues. Germline V gives CDR1 SGDLS, CDR2 YYNGEE. V was shortened by 0 bases and J by 0 bases, with 15 bases between the two germline ends. CDR3 amino acids: CASSVAPWGSMNTEAFF. Here the CDR3 DNA reads TGTGCCAGCAGCGTAGCCCCTTGGGGGTCGATGAACACTGAAGCTTTCTTT.

This clonotype was seen at least ten times. This chain connects TRBV9 to TRBJ2-3; a weak D match, TRBD2 (6 bases). The CDR3 runs to 15 residues. V gave up 5 bases and J gave up 2 bases, with 15 bases separating them. Germline lookup yields CDR1 SGDLS and CDR2 YYNGEE. The CDR3, as DNA: TGTGCCAGCAGTGTTAGCGGACGGACCACAGATACGCAGTATTTT. Translated: CASSVSGRTTDTQYF.

Many counts were recorded for this clonotype. This rearrangement joins TRBV5-1 to TRBJ2-6; D unresolved. In germline, CDR1 is SGHRS, CDR2 YFSETQ. The CDR3 is made up of 14 amino acids. Deletions cut 3 bases from V and 0 bases from J, with 4 bases between. The CDR3 spells CASSSRSGANVLTF. In DNA form, the CDR3 reads TGCGCCAGCAGCTCACGCTCTGGGGCCAACGTCCTGACTTTC.

This rearrangement joins TRBV6-5 to TRBJ1-1, with D possibly TRBD1 on 5 matching bases. The ends were cut back, 4 bases at V and 3 bases at J, with 18 bases in the middle. The germline CDR1 and CDR2 sequences are MNHEY and SVGAGI. The CDR3 has 16 residues. DNA of the CDR3: TGTGCCAGCAGTTCCCGGCGGGGGGGTAGGTACACTGAAGCTTTCTTT. This codes for CASSSRRGGRYTEAFF.

This clonotype was counted ten times or more. This sequence joins TRBV2 and TRBJ1-2, with D hard to call. This CDR3 region has 11 residues. The germline V gene encodes CDR1 SNHLY and CDR2 FYNNEI. The V end lost 5 bases, the J end lost 8 bases, and 9 bases lay between the germline ends. The CDR3 region has the DNA TGTGCCAGCAGTCCAGTGGAAGGCTACACCTTC. It specifies CASSPVEGYTF.

The table lists this clonotype with many counts. The chain joins TRBV6-5 to TRBJ1-4; D remains ambiguous. Per germline, CDR1 MNHEY and CDR2 SVGAGI. Trimming cost V 5 bases and J 7 bases, with 17 bases left between them. There are 15 residues in the CDR3. CDR3 DNA: TGTGCCAGCAGTCCCGGCCCCAAAAGCAGTGAAAAACTGTTTTTT. Residues: CASSPGPKSSEKLFF.

This clonotype was recorded many times. The rearrangement links TRBV18 to TRBJ1-2; 7 bases map to TRBD1. The CDR3 consists of 16 residues. Trimming at V came to 4 bases and at J to 1 base, leaving 9 bases not matched to a gene. Germline assignment: CDR1 KGHSH and CDR2 LQKENI. For the CDR3, the DNA is TGTGCCAGCTCACTAGCAGGGACAGCTTTTAACTATGGCTACACCTTC. Translated, it gives CASSLAGTAFNYGYTF.

The gene calls are TRBV27 and TRBJ1-4; D remains unclear. The germline V and J ends were trimmed by 3 bases and 4 bases, with 9 bases remaining between them. The CDR3 runs 14 residues. The germline V gene encodes CDR1 MNHEY and CDR2 SMNVEV (reference sequence). This CDR3 reads CASSFGSLNEKLFF. CDR3 in DNA: TGTGCCAGCAGTTTTGGCAGCCTTAATGAAAAACTGTTTTTT.

This clonotype was detected only a few times. This chain uses TRBV7-9 with TRBJ1-2, with 9 bases lining up with TRBD1. The V segment lost 4 bases and the J segment 8 bases; nucleotides outside the gene matches: 17. The CDR3 extends over 17 amino acids. Looked up from germline, CDR1 is SEHNR and CDR2 is FQNEAQ (reference sequence). Here the CDR3 reads CASSSGTGLRLVRGYTF. The CDR3 DNA reads as TGTGCCAGCAGCTCCGGGACAGGGTTACGGTTGGTTCGCGGCTACACCTTC.

In its sample, this clonotype was seen a few times. The chain employs TRBV4-1 and TRBJ2-7, with 16 positions matching TRBD2. Trimming removed 4 bases from V and 6 bases from J; junction bases left unmatched: 18. The CDR3 is 20 amino acids. Germline values: CDR1 MGHRA, CDR2 YSYEKL. DNA of the CDR3: TGCGCCAGCAGCCCGAGAGGGACTAGCGGGGGGGCCGCTCCGCCTTTCGAGCAGTACTTC. Amino acids: CASSPRGTSGGAAPPFEQYF.

The chain carries TRBV5-1 and TRBJ1-1, with a weak D call TRBD1 (6 bases). The germline CDR1 and CDR2 sequences are SGHRS and YFSETQ. The CDR3 has 15 residues. Deletions cut 1 base from V and 1 base from J, with 11 bases between. CDR3 DNA: TGCGCCAGCAGCTTGTTCGGGGACACGAACACTGAAGCTTTCTTT. Encoded protein: CASSLFGDTNTEAFF. Together with reference TRBV5-1 and TRBJ1-1, the CDR3 gives the full variable domain: KAGVTQTPRYLIKTRGQQVTLSCSPISGHRSVSWYQQTPGQGLQFLFEYFSETQRNKGNFPGRFSGRQFSNSRSEMNVSTLELGDSALYLCASSLFGDTNTEAFFGQGTRLTVV.

The chain links TRBV29-1 to TRBJ2-1, with TRBD2 matching 8 bases. CDR3 length equals 13 residues. The germline gives CDR1 SQVTM, CDR2 ANQGSEA. The ends lost 8 bases at V and 7 bases at J; junction bases unmatched: 10. The CDR3 coding sequence is TGCAGCACAAGCGGGGGAATGGGGAATGAGCAGTTCTTC. Translated, it gives CSTSGGMGNEQFF.

This clonotype came up many times. This sequence joins TRBV6-5 and TRBJ2-2; the match to TRBD1 covers 7 bases. The CDR3 covers 17 residues. Germline V gives CDR1 MNHEY, CDR2 SVGAGI. Unmatched junction bases numbered 8, after V lost 1 base and J lost 3 bases. CDR3 region: CASSYYPQGVDTGELFF. The DNA of the CDR3 is TGTGCCAGCAGTTACTACCCCCAGGGGGTCGACACCGGGGAGCTGTTTTTT.

In this sample, this clonotype turned up many times. The J gene is TRBJ1-5, the V gene TRBV30, with D unresolved. This CDR3 is built from 13 residues. Germline V gives CDR1 GTSNPN, CDR2 SVGIG (reference sequence). The V end lost 4 bases, the J end lost 2 bases, and 9 bases lay between the germline ends. The CDR3 protein is CAWTVAGNQPQHF. The CDR3 DNA reads TGTGCCTGGACGGTGGCGGGCAATCAGCCCCAGCATTTT.

This clonotype has at least ten counts. J is TRBJ2-3 and V is TRBV12-3 or TRBV12-4; 7 positions match TRBD2. Losses at the gene ends were 3 bases for V and 2 bases for J; bases not matched to a gene: 5. The CDR3 is 15 amino acids. The CDR3 here is CASSLRRGNTDTQYF. The CDR3 DNA is TGTGCCAGCAGTTTGAGGCGGGGGAACACAGATACGCAGTATTTT.

The genes are TRBV5-1 and TRBJ2-1, with D unclear. The CDR3 covers 15 residues. From germline, CDR1 is SGHRS and CDR2 YFSETQ. The V end was cut by 0 bases, the J end by 1 base, with 8 bases between. This CDR3 is CASSLEYQSYNEQFF. In DNA, the CDR3 is TGCGCCAGCAGCTTGGAATACCAATCCTACAATGAGCAGTTCTTC.

This clonotype turned up a few times. The rearrangement uses TRBV6-4 and TRBJ1-1; 7 bases are a match to TRBD1. Trimming removed 6 bases from V and 0 bases from J; junction bases left unmatched: 4. Germline V gene lookup returns CDR1 MRHNA and CDR2 SNTAGT. The CDR3 length is 14 residues. The CDR3 DNA sequence: TGTGCCAGCAGGAGACAGGGCTTGAACACTGAAGCTTTCTTT. Translated: CASRRQGLNTEAFF.

This clonotype was observed a single time. With a much larger clone just one base away, this may be a read error. The V gene is TRBV5-1, the J gene TRBJ1-5; no definite D call. The CDR3 has 13 residues. Germline assignment: CDR1 SGHRS and CDR2 YFSETQ. CDR3 coding DNA: TGCGCCAGAAGCTTTGAAGGGAGCCAGCCCCAGCATTTT. Its translation is CARSFEGSQPQHF.